This T cell receptor beta chain originates from a study of regulatory T cells in long-lasting Graves disease. This sample's time point: newly diagnosed GD, antithyroid drugs for less than 3 months. RNA isolated from PBMCs was used to make the TCR library. Notes on the study in general: The sample size was small, and this may have reduced accuracy.

Arm-PCR of CDR3 regions and iRepertoire HTBI primers were the basis on which TCR beta libraries were built. MiXCR, applied by TCRdb to the multiplex PCR reads, yields one record per CDR3 protein. Altogether over 200,000 distinct CDR3 sequences are present, under 20% being singletons, with the ten largest covering 13% to 15%. V trimming: 7 bases; J trimming: 1 base; junction bases outside the gene matches: 14. The CDR3 runs 17 residues. The germline V gene encodes CDR1 MRHNA and CDR2 SNTAGT. A few counts support this clonotype. Its antigen is still unknown. These same records also appear under a second study, on T cells in Graves' hyperthyroidism and ophthalmopathy.

This chain joins TRBV6-4 and TRBJ1-1; 8 bases align to TRBD1. Sequences were derived from peripheral blood mononuclear cells (PBMCs), sampled at new diagnosis, from a patient treated with antithyroid drugs. The sequence came from a woman aged 25-40 years with Graves disease. CDR3 protein: CASNARGRPLRNTEAFF. CDR3 in DNA: TGTGCCAGCAACGCCAGGGGGCGCCCATTAAGGAACACTGAAGCTTTCTTT.